This T cell receptor beta chain was identified during a study of response to subunit inactivated influenza vaccine. Study outcomes and limitations: The authors proposed limited new T cell recruitment per seasonal influenza vaccination.

Germline V gene data show CDR1 as SQVTM and CDR2 as ANQGSEA. This CDR3 has 15 residues. The V gene end was trimmed by 7 bases and the J gene end by 0 bases; junction bases not matched to a gene: 6. Only a few counts were recorded for this clonotype. Its antigen is unknown. MiXCR, run by TCRdb on the RT-PCR reads, gives a single entry per CDR3 protein. The table has 860,000 or so distinct CDR3 sequences, roughly 20% seen once. The chain carries TRBV29-1 and TRBJ2-3; 11 nucleotides match TRBD2. The sequence was obtained from a man aged 50 to 60 who received an inactivated influenza vaccine. Source: PBMCs from blood, taken roughly 5 days after vaccination. The CDR3 protein is CSAVTSGTSTDTQYF. CDR3 DNA sequence: TGCAGCGCGGTGACTAGCGGGACGAGCACAGATACGCAGTATTTT.